The clone carrying this TCR beta chain was observed at least ten times. The data were taken from a study of blood T cell repertoires in COVID-19. V gave up 7 bases and J gave up 5 bases; unmatched junction bases: 26. CDR1 and CDR2 (germline): GTSNPN, SVGIG (reference sequence). This CDR3 is 18 amino acids long. Some clones are missing from TCRdb's copy, which holds only in-frame ones; the method was immunoSEQ multiplex PCR. This table has about 200,000 clones, around 85% appearing once. The receptor's source is a man in his forties who had recovered from COVID-19. The genes are TRBV30 and TRBJ2-7, with 7 positions matching TRBD1. The sample consisted of PBMCs or T cells enriched from blood (not recorded which). The CDR3 protein is CALTKSNIWADRADEQYF. The CDR3 region has the DNA TGTGCCTTAACAAAAAGCAACATTTGGGCCGACAGGGCAGACGAGCAGTACTTC.